This T cell receptor beta chain was found in a study of T cells after yellow fever vaccination. Broader study findings: Booster samples showed a return of most primary-vaccination clones (about 97% CD4, 85% to 90% CD8).

Deletions cut 5 bases from V and 9 bases from J, with 23 bases between. CDR1 is DFQATT, CDR2 SNEGSKA, per germline (reference sequence). The CDR3 has 15 amino acids. Of note for this clonotype: Its antigen is currently unknown.

Each CDR3 protein is one row after TCRdb ran MiXCR on the 5' RACE reads. The sample holds 95,000 to 100,000 distinct CDR3 sequences; under 6.5% are singletons and the top ten take roughly two fifths. The starting material was CD8+ T cells sorted from PBMCs, obtained 10 days after the yellow fever booster vaccination. The sequence came from a man aged 18-30 years who received the YFV17D yellow fever vaccine. The chain couples TRBV20-1 to TRBJ2-1, with a weak D call TRBD1 (7 bases). CDR3 coding DNA: TGCAGTGCTGCCCGTGGAGGGGGCGGGCCGGGTGAGCAGTTCTTC. Encoded protein: CSAARGGGGPGEQFF.